This is a list of T cell receptor beta chains from one sample in a study of T cells expressing NK-cell markers. TCRdb re-analyzed the 5' RACE reads; it lists each CDR3 protein once, without DNA. The sample's table shows about 410,000 distinct CDR3 sequences. The sequenced sample was blood T cells: a sorted CD56 or NKG2C T cell subset, CD4+ or CD8+ T cells, or bulk PBMC T cells (not recorded which). Every receptor here comes from a woman aged 45-65 years in good health. Each CDR3 is given with its conserved first and last residue. Fields, in order: V gene, J gene, CDR3 protein.

V: TRBV2
J: TRBJ2-4
CDR3: CASNMDPGERAQYF

V: TRBV11-2
J: TRBJ2-1
CDR3: CASRIQRGGGYNEQFF

V: TRBV5-5
J: TRBJ2-1
CDR3: CASSRLDKGEQFF

V: TRBV5-1
J: TRBJ1-2
CDR3: CASSLGTGPRLSYTF

V: TRBV12-3/TRBV12-4
J: TRBJ2-1
CDR3: CASSLTSAPNEQFF

V: TRBV5-1
J: TRBJ1-1
CDR3: CASRFGDLGNTEAFF

V: TRBV7-8
J: TRBJ2-3
CDR3: CASSSRTQPWSYF

V: TRBV27
J: TRBJ1-5
CDR3: CASRPAGARQPQHF

V: TRBV20-1
J: TRBJ2-1
CDR3: CSALTRDSKRYNEQFF

V: TRBV5-1
J: TRBJ2-7
CDR3: CASSLYRVLRGSLRYEQYF

V: TRBV20-1
J: TRBJ1-5
CDR3: CSARIPGWADNQPQHF

V: TRBV10-3
J: TRBJ2-2
CDR3: CATLLTGRGELFF

V: TRBV5-1
J: TRBJ2-7
CDR3: CASSRTVYEQYF

V: TRBV12-3/TRBV12-4
J: TRBJ2-2
CDR3: CASSLAGNTGELFF

V: TRBV5-5
J: TRBJ1-2
CDR3: CASSLGQGSLTHYGYTF

V: TRBV12-3/TRBV12-4
J: TRBJ2-7
CDR3: CASSLGLRQSTTYEQYF

V: TRBV2
J: TRBJ2-2
CDR3: CASRRDRNTGELFF

V: TRBV4-1
J: TRBJ1-5
CDR3: CASSQVGVRVQPQHF

V: TRBV6-1
J: TRBJ2-2
CDR3: CASSLPPAFGELFF

V: TRBV24-1
J: TRBJ2-5
CDR3: CATSDQGQHQETQYF

V: TRBV24-1
J: TRBJ2-5
CDR3: CATSDFGTSREETQYF

V: TRBV6-6
J: TRBJ2-5
CDR3: CASCQGWLETQYF

V: TRBV20-1
J: TRBJ1-5
CDR3: CSASGTLRSNQPQHF

V: TRBV5-1
J: TRBJ1-1
CDR3: CASSLVVFGNTEAFF

V: TRBV27
J: TRBJ2-3
CDR3: CASSSLLMTQYF

V: TRBV7-9
J: TRBJ2-1
CDR3: CASSFETGGLDNEQFF

V: TRBV5-6
J: TRBJ2-2
CDR3: CASSLIRTNTGELFF

V: TRBV3-1
J: TRBJ1-5
CDR3: CASSQGQLGNQPQHF

V: TRBV5-1
J: TRBJ1-5
CDR3: CASSLGLQDQPQHF

V: TRBV11-2
J: TRBJ1-3
CDR3: CASSLDWGQGNTIYF

V: TRBV7-9
J: TRBJ2-1
CDR3: CASSWGLGREQFF

V: TRBV3-1
J: TRBJ1-6
CDR3: CASSPHDTGNSPLHF

V: TRBV9
J: TRBJ1-3
CDR3: CASSVAPGPNSGNTIYF

V: TRBV7-8
J: TRBJ2-1
CDR3: CASSPPRTSFCEQFF

V: TRBV3-1
J: TRBJ2-2
CDR3: CASRPGYTGELFF

V: TRBV20-1
J: TRBJ2-3
CDR3: CSVLVWDTQYF

V: TRBV2
J: TRBJ2-2
CDR3: CARGTSGSTGELFF

V: TRBV28
J: TRBJ2-2
CDR3: CASSLPEQGAGELFF

V: TRBV5-1
J: TRBJ1-1
CDR3: CASSLGPGGRNTEAFF

V: TRBV27
J: TRBJ2-1
CDR3: CASGLRRRGGFSYNEQFF

V: TRBV12-3/TRBV12-4
J: TRBJ2-1
CDR3: CASSLWREVGEQFF

V: TRBV6-6
J: TRBJ2-1
CDR3: CASSYGTADNEQFF

V: TRBV11-1
J: TRBJ2-2
CDR3: CASSLGPRSAGELFF

V: TRBV7-9
J: TRBJ1-4
CDR3: CASSFRETEKLFF

V: TRBV4-1
J: TRBJ2-4
CDR3: CASSQEGTSGNIQYF

V: TRBV29-1
J: TRBJ2-7
CDR3: CSVERGGPYEQYF

V: TRBV20-1
J: TRBJ2-6
CDR3: CSASGRQEVSGANVLTF

V: TRBV30
J: TRBJ2-1
CDR3: CAWSVRPREVF

V: TRBV3-1
J: TRBJ1-2
CDR3: CASSQEGRGYTF

V: TRBV7-2
J: TRBJ2-3
CDR3: CASSPTSGGHRAQYF

V: TRBV6-2/TRBV6-3
J: TRBJ2-5
CDR3: CASDLGGGPGGTQYF

V: TRBV7-2
J: TRBJ2-3
CDR3: CASSLLSDTQYF

V: TRBV12-3/TRBV12-4
J: TRBJ1-2
CDR3: CASMNRRLANYGYTF

V: TRBV4-2
J: TRBJ2-1
CDR3: CASSQRLWGEQFF

V: TRBV5-1
J: TRBJ2-3
CDR3: CASSSQGGRVMDTQYF